This paragraph covers one TCR beta chain sequence. Its specificity is not known. The sample comes from a study of cytomegalovirus exposure and HLA in healthy donors. For the study at large: Roughly 170 million T cells yielded some 120 million unique TCR beta sequences in earlier analysis. Study findings and constraints: In an earlier analysis, productive rearrangement rates for most beta V segments clustered near 87% or 30%. Later analysis suggested links between common viral pathogens and several top significant clusters. Immune exposure was documented only through CMV serostatus.

Trimming at V came to 1 base and at J to 3 bases, leaving 1 base not matched to a gene. The CDR3 sequence is 15 residues long. Germline V lookup: CDR1 MNHNY, CDR2 SVGAGI (reference sequence). A multiplex PCR was run with 60 Vbeta primers and 13 Jbeta primers. The method was immunoSEQ multiplex PCR; TCRdb's version includes in-frame clones alone and lacks a portion of them. Among roughly 90,000 clones listed, 74% were seen once. This chain uses TRBV6-6 with TRBJ1-5; 9 bases are a match to TRBD1. What was sequenced was PBMCs. This sequence originates from a man aged 25-45 years in good health and CMV-seropositive. The CDR3 spells CASSYWTGDNQPQHF. The DNA of the CDR3 is TGTGCCAGCAGTTACTGGACAGGGGACAATCAGCCCCAGCATTTT.